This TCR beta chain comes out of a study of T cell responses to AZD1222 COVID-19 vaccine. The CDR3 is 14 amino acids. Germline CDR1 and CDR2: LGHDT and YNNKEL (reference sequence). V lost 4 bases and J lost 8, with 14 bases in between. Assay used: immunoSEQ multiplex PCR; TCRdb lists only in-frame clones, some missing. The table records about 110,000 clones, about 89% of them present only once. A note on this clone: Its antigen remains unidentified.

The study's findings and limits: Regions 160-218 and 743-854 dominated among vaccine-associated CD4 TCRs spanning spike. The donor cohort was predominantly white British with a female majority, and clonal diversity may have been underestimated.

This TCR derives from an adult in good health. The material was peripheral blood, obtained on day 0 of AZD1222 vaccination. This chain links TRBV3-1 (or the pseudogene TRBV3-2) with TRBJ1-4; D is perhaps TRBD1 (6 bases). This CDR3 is CASSLNSDREKLFF. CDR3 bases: TGTGCCAGCAGCCTCAATTCAGACAGGGAAAAACTGTTTTTT.